This TCR beta chain came from a study of tumor and adjacent non-tumor tissue in lung cancer. The library came from three nested PCR rounds adapted from ARM-PCR protocols. TCRdb processed the multiplex PCR reads anew with MiXCR; each CDR3 protein has one entry. The table includes under 150,000 distinct CDR3 sequences, around 60% detected once. With respect to this clonotype: As yet, its antigen is unknown. This could be a read error, since a much larger clone is one nucleotide away.

Germline CDR1 is MNHNS and CDR2 is SASEGT. This CDR3 region has 13 residues. Study-level findings and limits: Tumor tissue had significantly higher TCR diversity than normal lung.

RNA was extracted from bulk tissue without any cell sorting. The origin of this receptor is a man between 60 and 75 years old with small cell lung cancer. Sequences were obtained from lung tumor tissue. The chain is built from TRBV6-1 and TRBJ1-1; maybe TRBD1 (5 bases). DNA for the CDR3: TGTGTCAGCAGAATTCAGGGGAACACTGAAGCTTTCTTT. Encoded protein: CVSRIQGNTEAFF.